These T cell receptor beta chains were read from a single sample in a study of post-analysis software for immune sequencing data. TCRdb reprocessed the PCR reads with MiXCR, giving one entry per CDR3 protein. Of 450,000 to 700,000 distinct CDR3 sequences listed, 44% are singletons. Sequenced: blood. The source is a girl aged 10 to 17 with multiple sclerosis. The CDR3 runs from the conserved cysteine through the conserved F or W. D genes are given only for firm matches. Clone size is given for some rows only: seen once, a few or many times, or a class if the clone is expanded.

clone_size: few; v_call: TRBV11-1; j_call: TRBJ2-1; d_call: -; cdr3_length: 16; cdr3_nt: TGTGCCAGCAGCTTTGTGGACCTCCAGGTGGTAAATGAGCAGTTCTTC; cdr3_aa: CASSFVDLQVVNEQFF
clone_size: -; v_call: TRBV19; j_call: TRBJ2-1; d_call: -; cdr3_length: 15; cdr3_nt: TGTGCCAGTATGAGGTTGGGAGATCTCGGTTATGAGCAGTTCTTC; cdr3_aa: CASMRLGDLGYEQFF
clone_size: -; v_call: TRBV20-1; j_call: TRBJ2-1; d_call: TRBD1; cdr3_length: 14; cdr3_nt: TGCAGTGCGCCGGGACAGGGGGCCTACAATGAGCAGTTCTTC; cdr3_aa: CSAPGQGAYNEQFF
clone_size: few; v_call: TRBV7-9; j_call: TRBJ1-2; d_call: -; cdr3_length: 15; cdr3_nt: TGTGCCAGCAGCCTCGAGGGGGGATCTAACTATGGCTACACCTTC; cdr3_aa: CASSLEGGSNYGYTF
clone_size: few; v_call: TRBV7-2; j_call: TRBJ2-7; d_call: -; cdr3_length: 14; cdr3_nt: TGTGCCAGCAGCTTAGAACGGGGGCCCTACGAGCAGTACTTC; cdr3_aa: CASSLERGPYEQYF
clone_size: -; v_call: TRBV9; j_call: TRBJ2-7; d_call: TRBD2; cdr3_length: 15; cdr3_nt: TGTGCCAGCAGCTCAAGACTAGCGGGGGGCTACGAGCAGTACTTC; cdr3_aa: CASSSRLAGGYEQYF
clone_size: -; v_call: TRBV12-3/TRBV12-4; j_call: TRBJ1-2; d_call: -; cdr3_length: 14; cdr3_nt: TGTGCCAGCAGTTTAGCGCAGGGCGGGTATGGCTACACCTTC; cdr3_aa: CASSLAQGGYGYTF
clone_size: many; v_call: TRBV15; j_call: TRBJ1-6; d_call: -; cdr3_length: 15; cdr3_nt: TGTGCCACCAGCAGAGATCGGGTCGAGGGTTCACCCCTCCACTTT; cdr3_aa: CATSRDRVEGSPLHF
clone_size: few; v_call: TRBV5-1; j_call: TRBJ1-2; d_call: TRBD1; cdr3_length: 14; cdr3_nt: TGCGCCAGCAGTTCCGGGACAGGGGCGGACGGCTACACCTTC; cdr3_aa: CASSSGTGADGYTF
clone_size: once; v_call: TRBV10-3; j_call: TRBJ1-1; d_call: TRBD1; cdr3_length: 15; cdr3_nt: TGTGCCATCAGTGAGCCGACGACAGGGGCCACTGAAGCTTTCTTT; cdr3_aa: CAISEPTTGATEAFF
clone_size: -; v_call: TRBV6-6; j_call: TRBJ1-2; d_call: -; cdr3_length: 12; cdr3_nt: TGTGCCAGCTTTGACAGCCGGGGTGGCTACACCTTC; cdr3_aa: CASFDSRGGYTF
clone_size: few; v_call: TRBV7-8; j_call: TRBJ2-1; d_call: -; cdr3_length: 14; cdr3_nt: TGTGCCAGCAGCCGGACAGTTGGCCACAATGAGCAGTTCTTC; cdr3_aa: CASSRTVGHNEQFF
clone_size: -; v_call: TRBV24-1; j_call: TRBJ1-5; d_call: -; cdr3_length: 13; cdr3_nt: TGTGCCACCAGTGTCACAGGGAATCAGCCCCAGCATTTT; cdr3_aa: CATSVTGNQPQHF
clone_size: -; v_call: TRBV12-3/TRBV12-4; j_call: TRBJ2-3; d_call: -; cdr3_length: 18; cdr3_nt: TGTGCCAGCAGTAGATTCTTTAATGGGGTTACGGGCGCAGATACGCAGTATTTT; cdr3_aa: CASSRFFNGVTGADTQYF
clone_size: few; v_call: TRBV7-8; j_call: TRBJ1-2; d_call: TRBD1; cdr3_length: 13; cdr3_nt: TGTGCCAGCAGCCGGAGGGACAGCTCTGGCTACACCTTC; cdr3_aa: CASSRRDSSGYTF
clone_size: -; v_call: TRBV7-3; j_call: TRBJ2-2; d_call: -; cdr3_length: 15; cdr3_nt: TGTGCCAGCAGAAGGGAGGGGGCGCGTCCCGGGGAGCTGTTTTTT; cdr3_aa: CASRREGARPGELFF
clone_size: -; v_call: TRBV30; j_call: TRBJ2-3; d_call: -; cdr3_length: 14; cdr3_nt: TGTGCCTGGAGACTTAGCAGCAGCACAGATACGCAGTATTTT; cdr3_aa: CAWRLSSSTDTQYF